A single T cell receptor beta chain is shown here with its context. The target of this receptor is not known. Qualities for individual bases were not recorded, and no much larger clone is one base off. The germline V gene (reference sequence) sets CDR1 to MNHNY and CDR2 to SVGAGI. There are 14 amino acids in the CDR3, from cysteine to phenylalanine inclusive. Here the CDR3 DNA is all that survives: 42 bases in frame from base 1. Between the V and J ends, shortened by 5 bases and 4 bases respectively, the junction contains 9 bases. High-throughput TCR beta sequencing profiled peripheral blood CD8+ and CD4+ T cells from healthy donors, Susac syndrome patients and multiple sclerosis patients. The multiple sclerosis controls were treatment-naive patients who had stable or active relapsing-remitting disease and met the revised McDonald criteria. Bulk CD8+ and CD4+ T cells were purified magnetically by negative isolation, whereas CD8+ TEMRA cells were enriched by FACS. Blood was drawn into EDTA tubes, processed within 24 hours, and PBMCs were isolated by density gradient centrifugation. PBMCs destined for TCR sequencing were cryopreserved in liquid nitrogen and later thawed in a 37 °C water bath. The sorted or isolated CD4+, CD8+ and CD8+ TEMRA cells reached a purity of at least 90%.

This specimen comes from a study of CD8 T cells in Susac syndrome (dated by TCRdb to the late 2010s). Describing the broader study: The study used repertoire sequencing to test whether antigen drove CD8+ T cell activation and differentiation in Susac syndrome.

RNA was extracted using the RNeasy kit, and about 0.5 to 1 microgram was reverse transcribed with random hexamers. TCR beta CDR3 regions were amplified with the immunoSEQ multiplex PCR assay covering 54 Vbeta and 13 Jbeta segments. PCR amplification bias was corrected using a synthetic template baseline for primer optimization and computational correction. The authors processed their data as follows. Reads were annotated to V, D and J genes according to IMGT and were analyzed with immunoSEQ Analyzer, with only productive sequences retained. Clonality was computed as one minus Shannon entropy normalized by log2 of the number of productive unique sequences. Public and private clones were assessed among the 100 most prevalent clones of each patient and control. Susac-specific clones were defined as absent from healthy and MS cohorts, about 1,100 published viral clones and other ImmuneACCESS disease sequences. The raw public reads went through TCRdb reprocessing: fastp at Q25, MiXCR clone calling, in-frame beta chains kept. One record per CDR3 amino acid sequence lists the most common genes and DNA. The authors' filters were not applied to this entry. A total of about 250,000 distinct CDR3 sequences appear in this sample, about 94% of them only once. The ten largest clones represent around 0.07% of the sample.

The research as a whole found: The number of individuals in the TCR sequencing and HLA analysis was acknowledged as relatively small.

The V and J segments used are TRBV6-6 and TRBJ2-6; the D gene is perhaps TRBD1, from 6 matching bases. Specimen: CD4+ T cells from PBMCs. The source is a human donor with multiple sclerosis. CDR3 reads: CASSKTGGANVLTF. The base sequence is TGTGCCAGCAGTAAGACAGGAGGGGCCAACGTCCTGACTTTC.